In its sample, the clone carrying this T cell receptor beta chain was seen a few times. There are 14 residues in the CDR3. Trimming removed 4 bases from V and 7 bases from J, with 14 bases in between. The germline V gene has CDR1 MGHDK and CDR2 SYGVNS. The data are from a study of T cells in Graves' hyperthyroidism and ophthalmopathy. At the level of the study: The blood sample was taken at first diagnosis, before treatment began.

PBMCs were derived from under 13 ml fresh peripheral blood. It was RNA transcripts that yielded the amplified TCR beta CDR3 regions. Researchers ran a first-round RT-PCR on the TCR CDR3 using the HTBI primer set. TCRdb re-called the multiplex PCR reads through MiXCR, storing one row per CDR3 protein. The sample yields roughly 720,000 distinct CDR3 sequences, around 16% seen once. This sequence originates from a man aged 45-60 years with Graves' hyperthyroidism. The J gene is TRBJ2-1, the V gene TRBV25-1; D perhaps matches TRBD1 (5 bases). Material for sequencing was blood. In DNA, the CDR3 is TGTGCCAGCAGTGGCCACTTCGCAGGGAATGAGCAGTTCTTC. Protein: CASSGHFAGNEQFF.